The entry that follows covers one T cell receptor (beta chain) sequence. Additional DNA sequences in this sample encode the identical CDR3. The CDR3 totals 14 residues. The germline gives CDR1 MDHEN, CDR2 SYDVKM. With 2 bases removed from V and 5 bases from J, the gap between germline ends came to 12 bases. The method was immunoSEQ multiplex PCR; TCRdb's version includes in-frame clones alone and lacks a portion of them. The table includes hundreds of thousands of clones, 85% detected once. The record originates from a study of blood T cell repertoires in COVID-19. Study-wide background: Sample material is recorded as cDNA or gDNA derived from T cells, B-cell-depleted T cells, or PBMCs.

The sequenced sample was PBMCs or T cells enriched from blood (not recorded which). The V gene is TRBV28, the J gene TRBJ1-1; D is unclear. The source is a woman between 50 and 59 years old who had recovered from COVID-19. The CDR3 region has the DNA TGTGCCAGCAGTTTAGTGGGGAGGTATACTGAAGCTTTCTTT. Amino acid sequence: CASSLVGRYTEAFF.